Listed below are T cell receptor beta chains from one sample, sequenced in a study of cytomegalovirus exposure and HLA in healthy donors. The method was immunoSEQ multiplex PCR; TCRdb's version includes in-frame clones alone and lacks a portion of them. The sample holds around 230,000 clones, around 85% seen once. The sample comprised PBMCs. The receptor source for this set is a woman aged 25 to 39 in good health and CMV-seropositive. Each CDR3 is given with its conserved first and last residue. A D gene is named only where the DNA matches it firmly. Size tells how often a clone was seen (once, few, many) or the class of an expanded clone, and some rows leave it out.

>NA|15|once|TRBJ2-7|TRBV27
TGTGCCAGCAGTTTAGGGGCCTGGGCAGGGGATGAGCAGTACTTC
CASSLGAWAGDEQYF
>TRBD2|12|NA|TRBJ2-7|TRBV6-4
TGTGCCACCTCTGGGCTAGCGGGTGAGCAGTACTTC
CATSGLAGEQYF
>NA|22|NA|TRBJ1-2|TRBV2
TGTGCCAGCAGTTCTTGGGCGGTCCCCCTCGACAGGAAGGGGCAAACTAACTATGGCTACACCTTC
CASSSWAVPLDRKGQTNYGYTF
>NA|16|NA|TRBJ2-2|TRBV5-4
TGTGCCAGCAGCCTAATATCAGGGGTGTACACCGGGGAGCTGTTTTTT
CASSLISGVYTGELFF
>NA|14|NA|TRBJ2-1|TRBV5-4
TGTGCCAGCAGCTTGAGGCTAGCTTCCAATGAGCAGTTCTTC
CASSLRLASNEQFF
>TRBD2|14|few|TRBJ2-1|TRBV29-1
TGCAGCGTGGCCTTTAGCGGGAGGTACAATGAGCAGTTCTTC
CSVAFSGRYNEQFF
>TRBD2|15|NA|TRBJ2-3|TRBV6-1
TGTGCCAGCAGGCGACTAGCGGGGCCCACAGATACGCAGTATTTT
CASRRLAGPTDTQYF
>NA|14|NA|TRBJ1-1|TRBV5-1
TGCGCCAGCAGCCCTGGACGGCAGGGCACTGAAGCTTTCTTT
CASSPGRQGTEAFF
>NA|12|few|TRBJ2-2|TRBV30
TGTGCCTGGTCCAGGGATTCCGGGGAGCTGTTTTTT
CAWSRDSGELFF
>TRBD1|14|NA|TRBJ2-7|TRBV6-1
TGTGCCAGCAGGCGGACCGGGACAGTCTACGAGCAGTACTTC
CASRRTGTVYEQYF
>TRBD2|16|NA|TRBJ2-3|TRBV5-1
TGCGCCAGCAGCAGGGTGACTAGCGGGGGCACAGATACGCAGTATTTT
CASSRVTSGGTDTQYF
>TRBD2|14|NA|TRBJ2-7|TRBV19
TGTGCCAGTAGTAACGGGAGGACGACACGCGAGCAGTACTTC
CASSNGRTTREQYF
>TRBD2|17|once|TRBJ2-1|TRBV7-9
TGTGCCAGCAGCTTATCCTGGACTAGCCTCACCTACAATGAGCAGTTCTTC
CASSLSWTSLTYNEQFF
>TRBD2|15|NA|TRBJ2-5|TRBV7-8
TGTGCCAGCAGCTCCTGGGCTAGCGGGACAGAGACCCAGTACTTC
CASSSWASGTETQYF
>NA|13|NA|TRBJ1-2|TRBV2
TGTGCCTCCAGAGGACAGCGCCCTGGAGGCTACACCTTC
CASRGQRPGGYTF
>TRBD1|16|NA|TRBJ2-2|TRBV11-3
TGTGCCAGCACCCCCCGGGACAGGGGTCGAACCGGGGAGCTGTTTTTT
CASTPRDRGRTGELFF
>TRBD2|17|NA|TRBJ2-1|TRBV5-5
TGTGCCAGCAGCCGTCTATTAGCGGGAGGGCCTGGGAATGAGCAGTTCTTC
CASSRLLAGGPGNEQFF
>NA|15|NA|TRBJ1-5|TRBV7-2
TGTGCCAGCAGCTTCAAATCGCGGGAAAATCAGCCCCAGCATTTT
CASSFKSRENQPQHF
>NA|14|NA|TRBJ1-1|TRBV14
TGTGCCAGCAGCCGAGGAGGGGTGAACACTGAAGCTTTCTTT
CASSRGGVNTEAFF
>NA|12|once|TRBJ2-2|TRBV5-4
TGTGCCAGCCGACTAGTAACCGGGGAGCTGTTTTTT
CASRLVTGELFF
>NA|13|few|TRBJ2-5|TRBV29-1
TGCAGCGCTGAGGGGGGGAGGAGGGAGACCCAGTACTTC
CSAEGGRRETQYF
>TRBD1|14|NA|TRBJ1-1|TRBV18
TGTGCCAGCTCACCTCCCCAGGGGGCCGCTGAAGCTTTCTTT
CASSPPQGAAEAFF
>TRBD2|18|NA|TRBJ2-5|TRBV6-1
TGTGCCAGCAGTGAAGAGGGAGAGGGACTAGCGGGATTGGAGACCCAGTACTTC
CASSEEGEGLAGLETQYF
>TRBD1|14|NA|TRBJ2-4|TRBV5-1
TGCGCCAGCAGCTTCTCACAGGGGAAAAACATTCAGTACTTC
CASSFSQGKNIQYF
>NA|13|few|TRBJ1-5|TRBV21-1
TGTGCCAGCACAGTATTAGGGAGCCAGCCCCAGCATTTT
CASTVLGSQPQHF
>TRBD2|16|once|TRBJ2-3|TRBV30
TGTGCCTGGAGTGCCGGACTAGCGGGAGGGGCAGATACGCAGTATTTT
CAWSAGLAGGADTQYF
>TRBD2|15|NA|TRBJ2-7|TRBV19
TGTGCCAGTAGTATCCCAGCGGGAGAGGCCTACGAGCAGTACTTC
CASSIPAGEAYEQYF
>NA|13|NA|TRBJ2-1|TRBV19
TGTGCCAGTAGTATCCTAACCATCGGTGAGCAGTTCTTC
CASSILTIGEQFF
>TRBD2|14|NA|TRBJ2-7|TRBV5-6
TGTGCCAGCTCTACAGGAGGGAGGGCCTACGAGCAGTACTTC
CASSTGGRAYEQYF
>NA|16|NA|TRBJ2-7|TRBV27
TGTGCCAGCAGTTTAGTAGAGGACCCGACTATCTACGAGCAGTACTTC
CASSLVEDPTIYEQYF
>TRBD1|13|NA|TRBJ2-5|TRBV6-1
TGTGCCAGCAGGGAGACAGGGATAGAGACCCAGTACTTC
CASRETGIETQYF
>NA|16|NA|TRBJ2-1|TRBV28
TGTGCCAGCAGTTCCCAGCGGGTAGGAGTCTACAATGAGCAGTTCTTC
CASSSQRVGVYNEQFF
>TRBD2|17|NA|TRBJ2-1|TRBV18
TGTGCCAGCTCTCCGACAATAGCGGGAGGAGGCTACAATGAGCAGTTCTTC
CASSPTIAGGGYNEQFF
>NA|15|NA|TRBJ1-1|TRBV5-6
TGTGCCAGCAGCTTGGACCCAGGGCGGAACACTGAAGCTTTCTTT
CASSLDPGRNTEAFF
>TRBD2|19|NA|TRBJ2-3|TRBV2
TGTGCCAGCAGTGAATCCAGCGGGAGGGTATTTGCTTGGCCAGATACGCAGTATTTT
CASSESSGRVFAWPDTQYF
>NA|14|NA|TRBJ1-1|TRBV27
TGTGCCACCTGGGGCTACAGAGAGAACACTGAAGCTTTCTTT
CATWGYRENTEAFF
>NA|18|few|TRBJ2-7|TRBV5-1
TGCGCCAGCAGCTTGGGCTGGGGAAGGTCCTCAGGGGCATACGAGCAGTACTTC
CASSLGWGRSSGAYEQYF
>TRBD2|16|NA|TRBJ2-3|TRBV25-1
TGTGCCAGCAGTGTACATAGCGGGAGTAGCACAGATACGCAGTATTTT
CASSVHSGSSTDTQYF
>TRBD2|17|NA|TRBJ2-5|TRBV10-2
TGCGCCAGCACGGGGGATCTGACTAGCGGGAGGTGGGAGACCCAGTACTTC
CASTGDLTSGRWETQYF
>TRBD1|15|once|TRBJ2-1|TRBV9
TGTGCCAGCAGCGCCGACCGGGACAGGGGCAATGAGCAGTTCTTC
CASSADRDRGNEQFF
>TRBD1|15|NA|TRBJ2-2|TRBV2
TGTGCCAGCACTAGACAGGGGGGGAGCACCGGGGAGCTGTTTTTT
CASTRQGGSTGELFF
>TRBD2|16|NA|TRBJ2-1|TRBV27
TGTGCCAGCAAAACCGGGACTAGCGGCCCCTACAATGAGCAGTTCTTC
CASKTGTSGPYNEQFF
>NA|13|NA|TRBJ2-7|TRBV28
TGTGCCAGCAGTTTCCAGGGTCTCCACGAGCAGTACTTC
CASSFQGLHEQYF
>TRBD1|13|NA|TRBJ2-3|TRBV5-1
TGCGCCAGCAGCCCAGGGGGTGCAGATACGCAGTATTTT
CASSPGGADTQYF
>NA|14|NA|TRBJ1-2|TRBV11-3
TGTGCCAGCAGCCTAGGCGGGCGGGGTCTCGGCTACACCTTC
CASSLGGRGLGYTF
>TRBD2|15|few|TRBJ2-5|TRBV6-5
TGTGCCAGCAGTTACGCGGGAGTCGGTCAAGAGACCCAGTACTTC
CASSYAGVGQETQYF
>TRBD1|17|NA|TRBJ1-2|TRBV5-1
TGCGCCAGCAGCCCGCCGGGACAGGGAGTTTTGAACTATGGCTACACCTTC
CASSPPGQGVLNYGYTF
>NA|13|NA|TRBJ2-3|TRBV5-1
TGCGCCAGCGGTGGGGGCTTCGCAGATACGCAGTATTTT
CASGGGFADTQYF
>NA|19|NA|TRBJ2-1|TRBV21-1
TGTGCCAGCAGAGGGGGAATTAGCGGGAGGGATAGCTCCTACAATGAGCAGTTCTTC
CASRGGISGRDSSYNEQFF
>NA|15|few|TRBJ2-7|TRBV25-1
TGTGCCAGCAAGGAGGGCCTCCCCGGCTCCTACGAGCAGTACTTC
CASKEGLPGSYEQYF
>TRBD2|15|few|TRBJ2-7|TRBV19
TGTGCCAGTAGTATATCGCTAGCGGGGCAATACGAGCAGTACTTC
CASSISLAGQYEQYF
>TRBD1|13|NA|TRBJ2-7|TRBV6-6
TGTGCCAGCACCCGGACAGGGGGCTACGAGCAGTACTTC
CASTRTGGYEQYF
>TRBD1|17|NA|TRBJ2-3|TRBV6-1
TGTGCCAGCAGTGAGAGTAATAGGGGGCTTCTGACAGATACGCAGTATTTT
CASSESNRGLLTDTQYF
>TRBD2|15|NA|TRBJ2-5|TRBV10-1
TGCGCCAGCAGTGAGACTAGCGGCTACCAAGAGACCCAGTACTTC
CASSETSGYQETQYF